One T cell receptor beta chain is described in this entry. Original handling: Amplified reference gene primers provided the basis for estimating nucleated cell counts. Assay used: immunoSEQ multiplex PCR; TCRdb lists only in-frame clones, some missing. The V and J calls and clone size come from that table; D and trimming were worked out from the DNA. The top ten clones hold 0.85% to 0.95% of a sample with 190,000 or so clones, around 81% of them seen once. The data stem from a study of blood T cell repertoires in COVID-19. Overall study context: Samples came from the United States, Italy and Spain, spanning acute and convalescent COVID-19. T cells, B-cell-depleted T cells, or PBMCs provided the cDNA or gDNA that served as material.

The Seattle site enrolled patients during active infection and followed them longitudinally. The CDR3 is 17 amino acids. The germline V gene encodes CDR1 SGHRS and CDR2 YFSETQ. The V end lost 0 bases, the J end lost 5 bases, and 20 bases lay between the germline ends. V and J are TRBV5-1 and TRBJ1-1, with D possibly being TRBD1 (6 bases). The sequencing sample was made of peripheral blood. The TCR sequence derives from a man in his fifties or sixties with COVID-19, enrolled during active disease. The DNA of the CDR3 is TGCGCCAGCAGCTTGGAATTTAGGAGACTCCAGGGGACTGAAGCTTTCTTT. Translated: CASSLEFRRLQGTEAFF. Drawing the rest from reference TRBV5-1 and TRBJ1-1, the complete variable domain is KAGVTQTPRYLIKTRGQQVTLSCSPISGHRSVSWYQQTPGQGLQFLFEYFSETQRNKGNFPGRFSGRQFSNSRSEMNVSTLELGDSALYLCASSLEFRRLQGTEAFFGQGTRLTVV.